This TCR beta chain originates from a study of beta chain features in type 1 diabetes. For the study at large: Researchers looked at roughly 110 million sorted cells across all samples.

General study points: A definitive answer on HLA type influencing TCRB rearrangement was not reached here. The study found moderately but significantly shorter TCRB CDR3s in all four CD4+ subsets of Type 1 diabetes patients. Over-representation of high TCR-expressing cells was a possible consequence of cDNA sequencing.

Germline V CDR1 and CDR2: SGHNT, YENEEA. CDR3 length: 15 amino acids. The germline V and J ends were trimmed by 4 bases and 0 bases, with 11 bases remaining between them. The whole isolated RNA underwent reverse transcription, so sequencing captured expressed TCRB transcripts. TCRdb's copy holds only in-frame clones and misses some; the assay was immunoSEQ multiplex PCR. The table shows 600,000 to 700,000 clones, with around 15% occurring only once. Turning to this clone: No antigen is known for it.

The V gene is TRBV11-3, the J gene TRBJ2-3; D may be TRBD1 (6 bases). The material sequenced was naive CD4+ T cells from blood. This TCR was sampled from a man between 18 and 35 years old with type 1 diabetes. CDR3 nucleotides: TGTGCCAGCAGCTCCGGACAGACTAGCACAGATACGCAGTATTTT. It yields the protein CASSSGQTSTDTQYF.